These T cell receptor beta chains were read from a single sample in a study of blood T cell repertoires in COVID-19. Libraries were prepared by immunoSEQ multiplex PCR; TCRdb keeps only in-frame clonotypes and omits some of them. The data hold 85,000 to 90,000 clones, with 70% to 90% observed a single time. The sample taken for sequencing was peripheral blood. Receptor source: a man older than 75 with active or convalescent COVID-19. The CDR3 runs from the conserved cysteine through the conserved F or W. A D gene is named only where the DNA matches it firmly. Clone size is not always given. Where it is, it says once, few, many or a class for expanded clones.

DNA,CDR3,V,J,D,size
TGTGCCAGCAGCCAAAGAGAGACAGGGGAAGCTTTCTTT,CASSQRETGEAFF,TRBV4-2,TRBJ1-1,TRBD1,.
TGTGCCAGCAGCCTACGGGCGAACACCGGGGAGCTGTTTTTT,CASSLRANTGELFF,TRBV3-1/TRBV3-2,TRBJ2-2,.,.
TGTGCCACCAGCGACGGAGCAGGGGGCTCCTACGAGCAGTACTTC,CATSDGAGGSYEQYF,TRBV24-1,TRBJ2-7,TRBD1,.
TGTGCCAGCAGTATCGGGACAACTACTAACTATGGCTACACCTTC,CASSIGTTTNYGYTF,TRBV2,TRBJ1-2,.,.
TGTGCCAGCAGCGCACCATCCCAAATTAGTTTTATTCAAGAGACCCAGTACTTC,CASSAPSQISFIQETQYF,TRBV9,TRBJ2-5,.,.
TGTGCCAGCAGTAGGGGCCCCAGTGAGCAGTTCTTC,CASSRGPSEQFF,TRBV28,TRBJ2-1,.,.
TGCGCCAGCAGCTTGCGCGGGGGAAATACCGGGGAGCTGTTTTTT,CASSLRGGNTGELFF,TRBV5-1,TRBJ2-2,TRBD2,.
TGTGCCAGCAGCTTAGAACCAGCCTCTCGACTGTTCTTC,CASSLEPASRLFF,TRBV11-2,TRBJ2-1,.,once
TGTGCCAGCAGTTTATTGGCTGGGGGCGGCTCCTATAATTCACCCCTCCACTTT,CASSLLAGGGSYNSPLHF,TRBV28,TRBJ1-6,.,.
TGTGCCAGCAGCTTTCAGGGGGCCGGGGAAAAACTGTTTTTT,CASSFQGAGEKLFF,TRBV11-1,TRBJ1-4,TRBD1,once
TGTGCCAGCAGTGACAGGGGGCGGAGCTCCTACAATGAGCAGTTCTTC,CASSDRGRSSYNEQFF,TRBV6-1,TRBJ2-1,TRBD1,.
TGTGCCAGCAGCCAAGACGGGGTTTGGCTTGGCTACACCTTC,CASSQDGVWLGYTF,TRBV3-1/TRBV3-2,TRBJ1-2,.,.
TGTGCCAGTAGTATGCCTGGGCGAAACACCATATATTTT,CASSMPGRNTIYF,TRBV19,TRBJ1-3,.,.
TGTGCCATCAGTGTGGGGACAGAAGAGACCCAGTACTTC,CAISVGTEETQYF,TRBV10-3,TRBJ2-5,TRBD1,.
TGTGCCAGCAGTCTGAGCGGGAGCAATCAGCCCCAGCATTTT,CASSLSGSNQPQHF,TRBV6-5,TRBJ1-5,.,.
TGTGCCAGCAGTAAAAATCGTGCCTACGAGCAGTACTTC,CASSKNRAYEQYF,TRBV27,TRBJ2-7,.,.
TGTGCCACCAGCAGAGAGTACATGAACACTGAAGCTTTCTTT,CATSREYMNTEAFF,TRBV15,TRBJ1-1,.,.
TGTGCCAGTACATCAGACAGGGGAAGCGACGGGGAGCAGTTCTTC,CASTSDRGSDGEQFF,TRBV19,TRBJ2-1,TRBD1,once
TGTGCCTGGAGTCCCAACTTAGATCAGCCCCAGCATTTT,CAWSPNLDQPQHF,TRBV30,TRBJ1-5,.,.
TGTGCCATTGGACTAGCGGGAGGCAATGAGCAGTTCTTC,CAIGLAGGNEQFF,TRBV10-3,TRBJ2-1,TRBD2,.
TGTGCCAGTAAGGCGGGAGTACAACCCTTTTACGAGCAGTACTTC,CASKAGVQPFYEQYF,TRBV19,TRBJ2-7,TRBD2,.
TGTGCCAGTAGTATTTTAGGGGGGATTGGCGGGGGCAACAATGAGCAGTTCTTC,CASSILGGIGGGNNEQFF,TRBV19,TRBJ2-1,.,.
TGTGCCAGCAGTTTTGCTGGGGACACCTCCTACGAGCAGTACTTC,CASSFAGDTSYEQYF,TRBV28,TRBJ2-7,.,.
TGTGCCATCAGTGAGCGGGGAGGGGAAAAACTGTTTTTT,CAISERGGEKLFF,TRBV10-3,TRBJ1-4,.,.
TGTGCCAGCAGCCAGGACCGGGGGGGAAACTATGGCTACACCTTC,CASSQDRGGNYGYTF,TRBV7-9,TRBJ1-2,.,.
TGTGCCAGCCAACTCACCTCCAACTACGAGCAGTACTTC,CASQLTSNYEQYF,TRBV7-2,TRBJ2-7,.,few
TGTGCCAGTAGCTTCGGCAGCGGCTACGAGCAGTACTTC,CASSFGSGYEQYF,TRBV19,TRBJ2-7,.,.
TGCGCCAGCAGAGGACAGGGGGCGAACACTGAAGCTTTCTTT,CASRGQGANTEAFF,TRBV23-1,TRBJ1-1,TRBD1,.
TGTGCCAGCCACGGGGGCACTGAAGCTTTCTTT,CASHGGTEAFF,TRBV6-6,TRBJ1-1,.,.
TGTGCCAGCAGTACCGGGACAGGGAATGGCTACACCTTC,CASSTGTGNGYTF,TRBV27,TRBJ1-2,TRBD1,.
TGTGCCAGCAGCGCCCGACGGGGGACTAGCGGGAGGTGGAATGAGCAGTTCTTC,CASSARRGTSGRWNEQFF,TRBV9,TRBJ2-1,TRBD2,once
TGTGCCAGCAGCTTTGGGACAGGGTGGACTGAAGCTTTCTTT,CASSFGTGWTEAFF,TRBV5-6,TRBJ1-1,TRBD1,once
TGTGCCAGTAGCTCGGTGGATACGCAGTATTTT,CASSSVDTQYF,TRBV19,TRBJ2-3,.,.
TGTGCCAGCAGTTCCGGGACAGCTAAAGAGACCCAGTACTTC,CASSSGTAKETQYF,TRBV28,TRBJ2-5,TRBD1,.
TGTGCCACCAGTGACCGACAGTTTTATAGCAATCAGCCCCAGCATTTT,CATSDRQFYSNQPQHF,TRBV24-1,TRBJ1-5,.,.
TGCAGCGTTGTTGGACACTCGTTAGCTAACTATGGCTACACCTTC,CSVVGHSLANYGYTF,TRBV29-1,TRBJ1-2,.,.
TGTGCCAGCAGCGCACTCGGAGCGTATAATTCACCCCTCCACTTT,CASSALGAYNSPLHF,TRBV7-2,TRBJ1-6,.,.
TGTGCCAGCAGCCTAGGGGATTCACAGCCCCAGCATTTT,CASSLGDSQPQHF,TRBV4-2,TRBJ1-5,.,once
TGTGCCAGCAGCCCCGACAGGCAGCCAACTAATGAAAAACTGTTTTTT,CASSPDRQPTNEKLFF,TRBV4-2,TRBJ1-4,.,.
TGTGCCAGCAGCAGCGGGAGAGAGACAGATACGCAGTATTTT,CASSSGRETDTQYF,TRBV5-4,TRBJ2-3,TRBD2,once
TGTGCCAGCTCACCGGACCTAGCGGGAGGATCCGAGCAGTACTTC,CASSPDLAGGSEQYF,TRBV18,TRBJ2-7,TRBD2,.
TGTGCCAGCAGCCCGGGACAGGGGGGAGGTCAGGCTTTCTTT,CASSPGQGGGQAFF,TRBV7-9,TRBJ1-1,TRBD1,.
TGTGCCAGCAGGAGGGCCATGGGCAATGAGCAGTTCTTC,CASRRAMGNEQFF,TRBV6-5,TRBJ2-1,.,.
TGTGCCAGCAGCTTAGGCCCAGGGAACTATGGCTACACCTTC,CASSLGPGNYGYTF,TRBV7-2,TRBJ1-2,.,.
TGTGCCAGCAGCCCCCAGGGACATTTTTTTGTGGACGAGCAGTACTTC,CASSPQGHFFVDEQYF,TRBV7-4,TRBJ2-7,.,.
TGTGCCAGTAGTATAGAGGCAGGGGGCGCCGGTCAGCCCCAGCATTTT,CASSIEAGGAGQPQHF,TRBV19,TRBJ1-5,TRBD1,.
TGCGCCAGCAGCTTGGCCGGGAACACTGAAGCTTTCTTT,CASSLAGNTEAFF,TRBV5-1,TRBJ1-1,.,.
TGTGCCAGCAGCTTAGCGGGAGTATCTGATACGCAGTATTTT,CASSLAGVSDTQYF,TRBV11-2,TRBJ2-3,.,.
TGTGCCAGCTCAGGACAGGGGAAGGATCAGCCCCAGCATTTT,CASSGQGKDQPQHF,TRBV18,TRBJ1-5,TRBD1,.
TGTGCCAGCAGCTTGAGAGCGATGGAAAAACTGTTTTTT,CASSLRAMEKLFF,TRBV5-6,TRBJ1-4,.,.
TGTGCCAGCAGTCTGTTGGGGGGCTCCTACAATGAGCAGTTCTTC,CASSLLGGSYNEQFF,TRBV5-5,TRBJ2-1,.,few
TGCGCCAGCAGCGTTGACGGGACAGTCACCGGGGAGCTGTTTTTT,CASSVDGTVTGELFF,TRBV5-1,TRBJ2-2,TRBD1,.
TGTGCCAGCAGCCAAGAACGGGACAGGGGTCCAGATACGCAGTATTTT,CASSQERDRGPDTQYF,TRBV3-1/TRBV3-2,TRBJ2-3,TRBD1,.
TGTGCCAGCTCACCAAGGCCGGACAGAAGCACAGATACGCAGTATTTT,CASSPRPDRSTDTQYF,TRBV18,TRBJ2-3,.,.
TGTGCCATCAGTGAGTCTTGGGCAGGGGGCTATCAGCCCCAGCATTTT,CAISESWAGGYQPQHF,TRBV10-3,TRBJ1-5,TRBD1,.